The following is a T cell receptor (beta chain) sequence with its context. The antigen remains unidentified. The data originate from a study of CD8 T cells in ankylosing spondylitis. Libraries for TCR beta were made by quantitative 5'-RACE with molecular barcodes. TCRdb recomputed calls from the 5' RACE reads with MiXCR, one row per CDR3 protein. The sample records 450,000 to 550,000 distinct CDR3 sequences, about 5.4% being singletons. Overall study results and limits: Fewer than ten highly homologous variants made up a TCR beta motif that seemed to typify ankylosing spondylitis blood.

Source material: blood, either unsorted or a sorted T cell fraction (not recorded which). This TCR came from a male donor with ankylosing spondylitis.

Written as DNA, the CDR3 is TGTGCCAGCAGCGTAGATGACGGGGAATCCTACGAGCAGTACTTC. Residues: CASSVDDGESYEQYF. J is TRBJ2-7 and V is TRBV9, with D perhaps TRBD2 (5 bases). The V gene's germline CDR1 is SGDLS and CDR2 YYNGEE. The V end lost 0 bases, the J end lost 1 base, and 11 bases lay between the germline ends. The CDR3 has 15 amino acids.